The clone carrying this T cell receptor delta chain was observed a few times. What it binds is unknown. TCRdb's listed protein matches a much larger clone and diverges from this DNA's translation at residue 5, likely through a read error; the protein shown comes from the DNA. TCRdb re-called the multiplex PCR reads using CATT. Among 40,000 to 55,000 delta-chain clones listed, 1.9% were seen once. Gammadelta T cells were flow-sorted from PBMC into Vgamma9/Vdelta2+ and Vdelta2-negative populations for bulk analysis. This sample was included in a study of γδ T cells in repeated Plasmodium falciparum infection. Study findings and constraints: Repeated controlled infections reportedly drove waves of new clonotype selection in Vdelta2-negative, mostly Vdelta1+, gammadelta repertoires. Over time and infection, Vgamma9/Vdelta2+ repertoires remained highly stable and polyclonal.

Germline V gene data show CDR1 as GEAIGNYY and CDR2 as EKD. The CDR3 runs 20 residues. Germline trimming cut 3 bases from V and 0 bases from J; bases unmatched to any gene: 13. The TCR sequence derives from a pool of human donors (malaria-infected and uninfected, not separated). Sequenced material: gamma-delta T cells from blood. The chain recombines TRDV2 with TRDJ3; 7 bases line up with TRDD3. The J gene, missing from TCRdb, was assigned here through DNA to germline matching. The CDR3 DNA reads TGTGCCTGTGACCATACTGGGGATGCCCGGAGCTCCTGGGACACCCGACAGATGTTTTTC. Amino acid sequence: CACDHTGDARSSWDTRQMFF.